Below are 30 T cell receptor beta chains sequenced from a single sample in a study of memory CD4+ T cells and cytomegalovirus serostatus. Single viable CD3+CD4+CD8-CD45RO+ cells were sorted as the memory CD4+ T cells. The table came from immunoSEQ multiplex PCR; TCRdb's copy has only in-frame clones and leaves some out. Counted here are about 56,000 clones, 70% to 80% occurring once; the ten biggest clones make up about 2.4%. Sequenced sample: memory CD4+ T cells from blood. The receptors shown here come from an adult in good health and CMV-seropositive.

This clone has more than one count but fewer than ten. The chain couples TRBV30 to TRBJ1-1; D is uncertain. The V and J ends lost 3 bases and 10 bases respectively, with 21 bases between them. Looked up from germline, CDR1 is GTSNPN and CDR2 is SVGIG (reference sequence). The CDR3 spans 14 residues. The CDR3 DNA follows: TGTGCCTGGAGAGACAACGACCCCCCTAGGGCAGCTTTCTTT. Translated, it gives CAWRDNDPPRAAFF.

This clone was recorded only once. The chain links TRBV7-2 to TRBJ2-7; 12 bases align to TRBD2. This CDR3 spans 14 amino acids. J lost 6 bases, V lost 5 bases, and 5 bases had no gene match. Germline V gene lookup returns CDR1 SGHTA and CDR2 FQGNSA. CDR3 loop: CASSALAGGGEQYF. The DNA for the CDR3 is TGTGCCAGCAGCGCCCTAGCGGGGGGGGGCGAGCAGTACTTC.

The gene calls are TRBV13 and TRBJ2-7, with 7 bases fitting TRBD2. V dropped 3 bases and J dropped 5; count of bases not matched to a gene: 13. Germline V gene lookup returns CDR1 PRHDT and CDR2 FYEKMQ (reference sequence). This CDR3 is built from 16 residues. This chain's CDR3 is CASSFKTGTNPHEQYF. The CDR3 nucleotides are TGTGCCAGCAGCTTCAAGACCGGGACTAATCCTCACGAGCAGTACTTC.

This chain connects TRBV9 to TRBJ1-2; no firm D call. The CDR3 is 15 amino acids. Germline CDR1 SGDLS, CDR2 YYNGEE. V lost 1 base and J 6 bases, leaving 16 bases between the germline ends. The CDR3 reads CASSVTLGFANGYTF. CDR3 nucleotides: TGTGCCAGCAGCGTAACCCTTGGGTTCGCCAATGGCTACACCTTC.

The J gene is TRBJ2-2, the V gene TRBV10-3; D may match TRBD1 or TRBD2 (7 bases each). CDR1 is ENHRY, CDR2 SYGVKD, per germline. CDR3 length: 14 residues. V lost 5 bases and J 5 bases, leaving 12 bases between the germline ends. This chain's CDR3 is CAISSQGGTGELFF. The CDR3 nucleotides read TGTGCCATCAGTTCCCAGGGGGGGACCGGGGAGCTGTTTTTT.

The chain is built from TRBV7-9 and TRBJ2-7, with D possibly being TRBD1 (5 bases). Germline-derived CDR1 and CDR2 are SEHNR and FQNEAQ (reference sequence). This CDR3 is 15 amino acids long. V dropped 5 bases and J dropped 2 bases, with 16 bases sitting between them. The CDR3 DNA reads as TGTGCCAGCAGCCACTCAGGGCTGGGGACCTACGAGCAGTACGTC. The encoded protein is CASSHSGLGTYEQYV.

This chain connects TRBV5-1 to TRBJ2-5; D might be TRBD1 (6 bases). Between the trimmed V and J ends, which lost 2 bases and 2 bases, there was a span of 13 bases. The germline CDR1 and CDR2 sequences are SGHRS and YFSETQ. The CDR3 spans 15 residues. The CDR3 here is CASSLGRTGQETQYF. For the CDR3, the DNA is TGCGCCAGCAGCTTAGGGAGAACAGGGCAAGAGACCCAGTACTTC.

The CDR3 protein is CASSGRRDSYEQYF. CDR3 bases: TGCGCCAGCAGTGGTCGTCGGGACTCCTACGAGCAGTACTTC. V gene TRBV10-2 combines with J gene TRBJ2-7, with TRBD2 as a possible D gene (5 bases). V was pared by 4 bases and J by 0 bases, with 10 bases between. The CDR3 length is 14 residues. In germline, CDR1 is WSHSY, CDR2 SAAADI.

The chain combines TRBV7-2 with TRBJ2-1, with D perhaps TRBD2 (5 bases). The germline gives CDR1 SGHTA, CDR2 FQGNSA. Trimming took 5 bases from V and 0 from J, leaving 17 bases between them. This CDR3 region has 17 residues. The CDR3 nucleotides read TGTGCCAGCAGCCCCCGCCCCTTAGCGTCCTCCTACAATGAGCAGTTCTTC. This sequence encodes CASSPRPLASSYNEQFF.

The chain joins TRBV6-5 to TRBJ1-2, with no clear D. Trimming left V 6 bases short and J 4 bases short, with 15 bases between. CDR1 and CDR2 (germline): MNHEY, SVGAGI. The CDR3 consists of 14 residues. The CDR3 loop is CASRGGGRTYGYTF. In nucleotides, the CDR3 is TGTGCCAGCAGGGGCGGAGGGAGGACCTATGGCTACACCTTC.

This clone showed up just a few times. This CDR3 is CASTAGNQPQHF. CDR3 coding DNA: TGTGCCAGCACGGCAGGCAATCAGCCCCAGCATTTT. The genes are TRBV28 and TRBJ1-5; D gene unclear. CDR3 size: 12 residues. V lost 7 bases and J 2 bases, leaving 6 bases between the germline ends. Germline V gives CDR1 MDHEN, CDR2 SYDVKM.

This chain connects TRBV27 to TRBJ2-1, with D tentatively TRBD2 (6 bases). This CDR3 is 14 amino acids long. Germline V gene data show CDR1 as MNHEY and CDR2 as SMNVEV (reference sequence). Trimming cost V 7 bases and J 11 bases, with 21 bases left between them. In DNA form, the CDR3 reads TGTGCCAGCAAGGTGGGTTCGCAGGAGGGACAGCAGTTCTTC. Translating gives CASKVGSQEGQQFF.

The sample holds one count of this clone. The chain combines TRBV30 with TRBJ2-7; possibly TRBD1 for D (6 bases). Trimming removed 0 bases at V and 7 bases at J, with 7 bases between. The length of the CDR3 is 11 residues. Germline-derived CDR1 and CDR2 are GTSNPN and SVGIG (reference sequence). Here the CDR3 reads CAWSVGGEQYF. CDR3 bases: TGTGCCTGGAGTGTAGGGGGAGAGCAGTACTTC.

V gene TRBV11-3 combines with J gene TRBJ2-3; D not certain. This CDR3 comprises 15 residues. Trimming cost V 1 base and J 2 bases, with 10 bases left between them. Germline lookup yields CDR1 SGHNT and CDR2 YENEEA. CDR3: CASSLVVGPTDTQYF. Here the CDR3 DNA reads TGTGCCAGCAGCTTAGTCGTGGGCCCCACAGATACGCAGTATTTT.

V usage is TRBV6-5 and J usage is TRBJ2-1; D perhaps matches TRBD2 (5 bases). The V gene lost 4 bases and the J gene lost 8 bases, with 9 bases spanning the gap. The CDR3 sequence is 12 residues long. Germline assignment: CDR1 MNHEY and CDR2 SVGAGI. CDR3 loop: CASSLGSDEQFF. The CDR3 DNA follows: TGTGCCAGCAGTTTAGGGAGTGATGAGCAGTTCTTC.

This chain joins TRBV28 and TRBJ2-7, with 7 positions matching TRBD1. CDR1 MDHEN and CDR2 SYDVKM come from the germline V gene. Trimming at V came to 7 bases and at J to 2 bases, leaving 8 bases not matched to a gene. CDR3 length: 14 amino acids. The CDR3 sequence is CASTGGLTAYEQYF. The CDR3 nucleotides are TGTGCCAGCACAGGGGGTCTCACAGCCTACGAGCAGTACTTC.

The V and J genes are TRBV7-9 and TRBJ1-3; D unresolved. The CDR3 totals 14 residues. Germline CDR1 is SEHNR and CDR2 is FQNEAQ (reference sequence). V was shortened by 5 bases and J by 1 base, with 9 bases between the two germline ends. DNA of the CDR3: TGTGCCAGCAGCGGAGGCCCGTCTGGAAACACCATATATTTT. This encodes CASSGGPSGNTIYF.

This clone was picked up one time. The chain joins TRBV7-2 to TRBJ2-7; 11 nucleotides match TRBD2. The CDR3 sequence is 15 residues long. The germline V gene has CDR1 SGHTA and CDR2 FQGNSA. V lost 1 base to trimming and J lost 3 bases; unmatched junction nucleotides: 2. The CDR3 protein is CASSLEGLADYEQYF. The CDR3 DNA reads as TGTGCCAGCAGCTTAGAGGGACTAGCGGACTACGAGCAGTACTTC.

The rearrangement joins TRBV4-2 to TRBJ1-2; no reliable D call. Trimming pared 0 bases from V and 3 bases from J, leaving 11 bases between. Germline values: CDR1 LGHNA, CDR2 YNFKEQ. The CDR3 spans 15 residues. CDR3 sequence (DNA): TGTGCCAGCAGCCAAGATCGTGGGGAGTACTATGGCTACACCTTC. This translates into CASSQDRGEYYGYTF.

This chain joins TRBV5-6 and TRBJ2-3; 9 positions match TRBD1. V shed 3 bases and J 3 bases; nucleotides not matched to a gene: 11. Germline values: CDR1 SGHDT, CDR2 YYEEEE. The CDR3 has 17 residues. Written as DNA, the CDR3 is TGTGCCAGCAGCTCAAGGACAGGGGTATTTCTTACAGATACGCAGTATTTT. This encodes CASSSRTGVFLTDTQYF. The variable domain in full, completed from reference TRBV5-6 and TRBJ2-3, reads DAGVTQSPTHLIKTRGQQVTLRCSPKSGHDTVSWYQQALGQGPQFIFQYYEEEERQRGNFPDRFSGHQFPNYSSELNVNALLLGDSALYLCASSSRTGVFLTDTQYFGPGTRLTVL.

The chain has TRBV6-6 and TRBJ2-1; D perhaps matches TRBD1 (6 bases). Trimming took off 4 bases at V and 10 bases at J, with 8 bases between the two ends. CDR1 MNHNY and CDR2 SVGAGI come from the germline V gene (reference sequence). The CDR3 sequence is 11 residues long. CDR3 in amino acids: CASSWDTEQFF. The CDR3 DNA reads as TGTGCCAGCAGTTGGGACACGGAGCAGTTCTTC.

This clone appeared a few times. V and J are TRBV6-1 and TRBJ1-4, with D unresolved. V lost 2 bases and J 4 bases, leaving 11 bases between the germline ends. The CDR3 length is 15 residues. Germline CDR1 and CDR2: MNHNS and SASEGT. CDR3 DNA sequence: TGTGCCAGCAGTGAACGGTCGGCAGTTAATGAAAAACTGTTTTTT. This sequence encodes CASSERSAVNEKLFF.

The chain uses TRBV11-2 and TRBJ2-4; D ambiguous. V dropped 5 bases and J dropped 4 bases, with 12 bases sitting between them. Germline CDR1 is SGHAT and CDR2 is FQNNGV. The CDR3 consists of 14 residues. As DNA, the CDR3 is TGTGCCAGCAGCAGTCGCCCAGAGAAAAACATTCAGTACTTC. Protein sequence: CASSSRPEKNIQYF.

The chain has TRBV5-1 and TRBJ1-1; D call uncertain. The CDR3 runs 14 residues. Germline CDR1 reads SGHRS; CDR2 reads YFSETQ. Trimming took off 7 bases at V and 0 bases at J, with 13 bases between the two ends. The CDR3 DNA follows: TGCGCCAGCCGCCTGGATAGCATGAACACTGAAGCTTTCTTT. It translates to CASRLDSMNTEAFF.

The chain recombines TRBV6-1 with TRBJ2-7, with D perhaps matching TRBD1 (8 bases). This CDR3 contains 14 residues. Trimming removed 7 bases from V and 0 bases from J, with 13 bases in between. From germline, CDR1 is MNHNS and CDR2 SASEGT. CDR3: CASTNRGGSYEQYV. In DNA, the CDR3 is TGTGCCAGCACCAACAGGGGGGGCTCCTACGAGCAGTACGTC.

V usage is TRBV11-2 and J usage is TRBJ2-5, with TRBD1 matching over 10 bases. With 5 bases clipped from V and 4 bases from J, the junction kept 4 bases outside the gene matches. Germline V lookup: CDR1 SGHAT, CDR2 FQNNGV. CDR3 size: 14 residues. DNA for the CDR3: TGTGCCAGCAGCGGGGGACAGGGGAGAGAGACCCAGTACTTC. Translated, it gives CASSGGQGRETQYF.

This chain joins TRBV30 and TRBJ2-7, with D unclear. V was cut by 2 bases and J by 2 bases, with 7 bases left in between. Germline V CDR1 and CDR2: GTSNPN, SVGIG (reference sequence). The CDR3 length is 12 residues. This CDR3 is CAWSYSAYEQYF. The CDR3 bases are TGTGCCTGGAGTTATTCGGCCTACGAGCAGTACTTC.

The chain employs TRBV6-5 and TRBJ1-1; maybe TRBD1 (5 bases). Germline CDR1 and CDR2: MNHEY and SVGAGI. There are 15 residues in the CDR3. Trimming took off 0 bases at V and 1 base at J, with 9 bases between the two ends. The CDR3 bases are TGTGCCAGCAGTTACTCGGGGGTCTCGAACACTGAAGCTTTCTTT. Amino acids: CASSYSGVSNTEAFF.

This chain connects TRBV7-9 to TRBJ1-2; D unresolved. This CDR3 has 12 residues. V shed 5 bases and J shed 7 bases, with 11 bases lying between them. CDR1 is SEHNR and CDR2 is FQNEAQ in the germline V gene (reference sequence). This chain's CDR3 is CASSPTTSGYTF. The CDR3 DNA reads TGTGCCAGCAGCCCTACGACAAGTGGCTACACCTTC.

V is TRBV18 and J is TRBJ2-3; D gene ambiguous. Germline V gene lookup returns CDR1 KGHSH and CDR2 LQKENI. The V and J ends lost 1 base and 0 bases respectively, with 11 bases between them. The CDR3 has 16 residues. The CDR3 sequence is CASSPLGGFSTDTQYF. In DNA form, the CDR3 reads TGTGCCAGCTCACCACTGGGCGGCTTCAGCACAGATACGCAGTATTTT.